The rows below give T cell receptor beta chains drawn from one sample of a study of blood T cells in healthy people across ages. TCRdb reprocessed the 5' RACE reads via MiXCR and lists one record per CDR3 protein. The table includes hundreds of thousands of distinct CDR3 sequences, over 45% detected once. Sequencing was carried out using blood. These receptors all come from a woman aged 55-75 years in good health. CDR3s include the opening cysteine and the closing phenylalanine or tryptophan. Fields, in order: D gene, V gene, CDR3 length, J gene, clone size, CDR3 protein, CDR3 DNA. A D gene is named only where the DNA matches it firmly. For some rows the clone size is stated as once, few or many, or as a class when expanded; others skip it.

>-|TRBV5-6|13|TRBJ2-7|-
CASSPTRVDEQYF
TGTGCCAGCAGCCCTACGAGAGTGGACGAGCAGTACTTC
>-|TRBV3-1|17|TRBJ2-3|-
CASSQDRPTLGEDTQYF
TGTGCCAGCAGCCAAGATCGTCCAACTTTAGGGGAAGATACGCAGTATTTT
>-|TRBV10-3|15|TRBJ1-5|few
CAISEEGAVYQPQHF
TGTGCCATCAGTGAGGAGGGAGCAGTTTATCAGCCCCAGCATTTT
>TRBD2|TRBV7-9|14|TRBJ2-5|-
CASSWSGSQETQYF
TGTGCCAGCAGCTGGAGCGGGAGCCAAGAGACCCAGTACTTC
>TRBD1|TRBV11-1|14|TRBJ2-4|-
CASSFGPQGNIQYF
TGTGCCAGCAGCTTTGGCCCACAGGGGAACATTCAGTACTTC
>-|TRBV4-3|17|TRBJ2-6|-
CASSQDRLRSGANVLTF
TGCGCCAGCAGCCAAGATAGGTTACGCTCTGGGGCCAACGTCCTGACTTTC
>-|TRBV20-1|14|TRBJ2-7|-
CSARDSWGRYEQYF
TGCAGTGCTAGAGATTCTTGGGGCCGGTACGAGCAGTACTTC
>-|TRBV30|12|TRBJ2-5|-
CAWTPSGETQYF
TGTGCCTGGACCCCTTCCGGAGAGACCCAGTACTTC
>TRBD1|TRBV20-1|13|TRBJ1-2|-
CSASRDRGRGYTF
TGCAGTGCTTCCCGGGACAGGGGGAGAGGCTACACCTTC
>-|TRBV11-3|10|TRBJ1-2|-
CASPRSGYTF
TGTGCCAGCCCCCGATCTGGCTACACCTTC
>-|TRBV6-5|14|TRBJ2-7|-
CASSPRAMDYEQYF
TGTGCCAGCAGCCCCCGGGCCATGGACTACGAGCAGTACTTC
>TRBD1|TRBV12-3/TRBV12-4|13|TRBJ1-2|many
CASRPGGGYGYTF
TGTGCCAGCCGACCAGGGGGCGGCTATGGCTACACCTTC
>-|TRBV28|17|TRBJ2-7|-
CASSFNRWGRGTYEQYF
TGTGCCAGCAGTTTTAACCGATGGGGGCGGGGCACCTACGAGCAGTACTTC
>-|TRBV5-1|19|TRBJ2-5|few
CASSPTGTPSKRGLETQYF
TGCGCCAGCAGCCCCACCGGGACTCCATCAAAACGGGGGTTAGAGACCCAGTACTTC
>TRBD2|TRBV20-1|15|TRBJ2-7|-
CSAPPSGRPSYEQYF
TGCAGTGCTCCGCCTAGCGGGAGGCCCTCCTACGAGCAGTACTTC
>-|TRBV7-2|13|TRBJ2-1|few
CASRRTTSNEQFF
TGTGCCAGCAGAAGGACTACTTCTAATGAGCAGTTCTTC
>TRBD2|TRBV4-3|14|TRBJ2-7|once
CASSQETSGNEQYF
TGCGCCAGCAGCCAAGAAACTAGCGGCAATGAGCAGTACTTC
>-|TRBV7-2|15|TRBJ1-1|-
CASSLAGGLGTEAFF
TGTGCCAGCAGCTTAGCTGGGGGGCTCGGAACTGAAGCTTTCTTT
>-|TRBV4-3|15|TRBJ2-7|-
CASSQGRDFPYEQYF
TGCGCCAGCAGCCAAGGCCGGGACTTTCCCTACGAGCAGTACTTC
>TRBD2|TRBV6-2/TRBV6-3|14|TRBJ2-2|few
CASSGTSNTGELFF
TGTGCCAGCAGTGGGACTAGTAACACCGGGGAGCTGTTTTTT